One sample yielded the 12 T cell receptor beta chains listed below, sequenced in a study of tumor-infiltrating lymphocytes in primary liver carcinoma. Constant-region priming of approximately 500 ng total RNA yielded TCR beta cDNA. Researchers made the TCR beta libraries by running three nested multiplex PCR rounds with slightly modified ARM-PCR. Forward primers for TRBV1-TRBV30 and a C-beta reverse primer served the first two PCR rounds, at 10 cycles each. A single record per CDR3 protein comes from TCRdb applying MiXCR to the multiplex PCR reads. In the table there are approximately 80,000 distinct CDR3 sequences, approximately 69% of which are singletons. Bulk tissue was left unsorted, and RNA and DNA were co-extracted from about 20-30 mg of it. The sequencing input was tumor-adjacent normal liver tissue. These receptors came from a man in his forties with primary liver carcinoma and hepatitis B virus infection.

A few counts support this clonotype. The V call is TRBV18, the J call TRBJ2-7; a weak D match, TRBD2 (5 bases). The germline V gene encodes CDR1 KGHSH and CDR2 LQKENI. This CDR3 is built from 15 residues. V lost 0 bases to trimming and J lost 0 bases, with 9 bases between them. CDR3 coding DNA: TGTGCCAGCTCACCACCGTCTAGCTTCTCCTACGAGCAGTACTTC. Its protein is CASSPPSSFSYEQYF. The variable domain in full, completed from reference TRBV18 and TRBJ2-7, reads NAGVMQNPRHLVRRRGQEARLRCSPMKGHSHVYWYRQLPEEGLKFMVYLQKENIIDESGMPKERFSAEFPKEGPSILRIQQVVRGDSAAYFCASSPPSSFSYEQYFGPGTRLTVT.

The rearrangement links TRBV5-5 to TRBJ2-7; 8 nucleotides match TRBD2. CDR1 and CDR2 from the germline V gene are SGHKS and YYEKEE (reference sequence). The CDR3 extends over 16 amino acids. J lost 7 bases, V lost 0 bases, and 12 bases had no gene match. The chain's CDR3 is CASSLVIGAGVWEQYF. DNA of the CDR3: TGTGCCAGCAGCTTGGTTATAGGAGCGGGAGTATGGGAGCAGTACTTC.

Of note for this clonotype: One end of the junction fails to match germline, which may point to a read error. The gene calls are TRBV6-1 and TRBJ2-5; TRBD1 aligns across 10 bases. Germline-derived CDR1 and CDR2 are MNHNS and SASEGT. The CDR3 runs to 13 residues. CDR3 amino acids: CASGDRGREAQYF. The CDR3 nucleotides read TGTGCCAGCGGCGACAGGGGGCGTGAGGCCCAGTATTTC.

This clonotype occurred once. The junction does not match germline at one end; this may be a read error. The J gene is TRBJ2-3, the V gene TRBV10-3; D could derive from TRBD1 or TRBD2 (5 bases each). Germline CDR1 ENHRY, CDR2 SYGVKD. The CDR3 totals 14 residues. CDR3 protein: CAIRSGTGSDTQYF. The CDR3 DNA sequence: TGTGCCATCAGATCCGGGACCGGCTCAGATACGCAGTATTTC.

Turning to this clonotype: This may be a read error: a much more frequent sequence differs by one nucleotide. The chain has TRBV6-1 and TRBJ2-3; TRBD2 matches at 10 bases. The CDR3 runs 15 residues. J lost 5 bases, V lost 3 bases, and 5 bases had no gene match. CDR1 is MNHNS, CDR2 SASEGT, per germline. CDR3 sequence reads: CASSDQAGGGDTQYF. The CDR3 nucleotides are TGTGCCAGCAGTGATCAAGCGGGAGGGGGAGATACGCAGTATTTT.

In its sample, this clonotype was seen a few times. This rearrangement joins TRBV29-1 to TRBJ1-4; no firm D call. Germline loops: CDR1 SQVTM, CDR2 ANQGSEA. CDR3 length: 10 amino acids. Between the trimmed V and J ends, which lost 4 bases and 6 bases, there was a span of 3 bases. CDR3 in DNA: TGCAGCGTTGGGCATGAAAAACTGTTTTTT. This encodes CSVGHEKLFF. Drawing the rest from reference TRBV29-1 and TRBJ1-4, the complete variable domain is SAVISQKPSRDICQRGTSLTIQCQVDSQVTMMFWYRQQPGQSLTLIATANQGSEATYESGFVIDKFPISRPNLTFSTLTVSNMSPEDSSIYLCSVGHEKLFFGSGTQLSVL.

This clonotype appeared a single time. A read error may produce the germline difference seen at one junction end. This rearrangement joins TRBV5-4 to TRBJ1-6; D is uncertain. This CDR3 has 12 amino acids. Germline CDR1 and CDR2: SGHNT and YYREEE (reference sequence). Here the CDR3 reads CTSSEYNSPLNF. CDR3 bases: TGTACCAGCAGCGAGTATAATTCACCCCTCAACTTT.

This clonotype ranks as medium-sized (0.01 to 0.1%). The V call is TRBV6-6, the J call TRBJ1-5, with TRBD1 identical over 7 bases. Germline V gene lookup returns CDR1 MNHNY and CDR2 SVGAGI (reference sequence). The V and J ends lost 7 bases and 0 bases, in that order; junction bases with no gene match: 9. The CDR3 runs 16 residues. CDR3: CASKTGTVDSNQPQHF. CDR3 DNA sequence: TGTGCCAGCAAGACGGGGACAGTCGATAGCAATCAGCCCCAGCATTTT.

Of note for this clonotype: One end of the junction varies from germline; a read error may be responsible. The chain has TRBV11-1 and TRBJ2-4; TRBD2 matches at 8 bases. Germline CDR1 is SGHAT and CDR2 is FQDESV (reference sequence). CDR3 length: 17 amino acids. CDR3 nucleotide sequence: TGTGCCATCAGCTTTCCCGGGACTAGGGGGACCAAAAACATTCAATACTTC. As protein: CAISFPGTRGTKNIQYF.

As concerns this clonotype: A read error may account for a junction end that differs from germline. The chain uses TRBV7-2 and TRBJ1-1; D ambiguous. Germline CDR1 reads SGHTA; CDR2 reads FQGNSA. This CDR3 spans 13 amino acids. CDR3 in amino acids: CASSLGGRTEAFF. CDR3 nucleotide sequence: TGTGCCAGTAGCTTAGGAGGAAGGACTGAAGCTTTCTTT.

This clonotype was seen repeatedly, ten times or more. J is TRBJ2-6 and V is TRBV23-1, with D possibly TRBD1 on 6 matching bases. TRBV23-1 has ORF status, its function being uncertain. V lost 3 bases and J 10 bases, leaving 10 bases between the germline ends. The CDR3 runs to 13 residues. For the CDR3, the DNA is TGCGCCAGCAGTCACGACAGGAAGAACGTCCTGACTTTC. Translating gives CASSHDRKNVLTF.

Points on this clonotype: Because it lacks the conserved phenylalanine or tryptophan at the end, this CDR3 is likely a read error. The V gene is TRBV24-1, the J gene TRBJ2-4, with 9 bases aligning to TRBD2. The CDR3 runs to 16 residues. Losses at the gene ends were 4 bases for V and 5 bases for J; bases not matched to a gene: 8. Germline assignment: CDR1 KGHDR and CDR2 SFDVKD. Here the CDR3 DNA reads TGTGCCACCAGTGACCAATCTAGCGGGAAGGAAAACATTCAGTACCTC. This encodes CATSDQSSGKENIQYL.